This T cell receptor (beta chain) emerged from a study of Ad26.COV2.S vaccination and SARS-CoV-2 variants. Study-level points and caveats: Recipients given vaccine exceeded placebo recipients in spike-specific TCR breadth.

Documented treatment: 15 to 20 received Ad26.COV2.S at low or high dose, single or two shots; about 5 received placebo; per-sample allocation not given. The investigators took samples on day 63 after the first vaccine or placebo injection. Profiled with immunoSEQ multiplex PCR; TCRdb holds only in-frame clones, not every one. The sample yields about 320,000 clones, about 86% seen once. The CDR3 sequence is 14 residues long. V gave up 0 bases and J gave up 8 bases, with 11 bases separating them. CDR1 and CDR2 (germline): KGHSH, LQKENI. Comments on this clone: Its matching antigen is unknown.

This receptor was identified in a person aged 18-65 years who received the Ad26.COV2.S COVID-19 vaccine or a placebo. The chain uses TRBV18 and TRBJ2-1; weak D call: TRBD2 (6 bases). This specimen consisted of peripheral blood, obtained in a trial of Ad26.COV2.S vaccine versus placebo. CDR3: CASSPPGGEDEQFF. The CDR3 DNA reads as TGTGCCAGCTCACCACCCGGCGGGGAGGATGAGCAGTTCTTC.